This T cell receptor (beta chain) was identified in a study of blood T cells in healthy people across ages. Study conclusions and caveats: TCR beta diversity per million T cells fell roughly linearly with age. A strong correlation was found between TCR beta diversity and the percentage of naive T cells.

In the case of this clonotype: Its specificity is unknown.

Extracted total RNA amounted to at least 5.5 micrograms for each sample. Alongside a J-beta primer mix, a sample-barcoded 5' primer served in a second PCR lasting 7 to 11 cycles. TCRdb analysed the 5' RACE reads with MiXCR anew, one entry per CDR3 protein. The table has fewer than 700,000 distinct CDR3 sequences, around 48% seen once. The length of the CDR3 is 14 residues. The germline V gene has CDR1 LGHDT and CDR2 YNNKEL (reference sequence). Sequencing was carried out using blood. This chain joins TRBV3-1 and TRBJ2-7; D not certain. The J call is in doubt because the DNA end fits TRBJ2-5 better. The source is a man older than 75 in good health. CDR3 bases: TGTGCCAGCAGCCAAGAGAGAAGGGCAGAGACCCAGTACTTC. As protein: CASSQERRAETQYF.